The T cell receptor beta chain described here comes from a study of PD-1 blockade in classical Hodgkin lymphoma. Patients all relapsed after autologous stem cell transplantation, and there was variation in brentuximab vedotin exposure. This CDR3 comprises 11 residues. Germline V CDR1 and CDR2: SNHLY, FYNNEI. Trimming cost V 5 bases and J 6 bases, with 8 bases left between them. TCRdb's table, derived via immunoSEQ multiplex PCR, lists solely in-frame clones and lacks some. There are about 23,000 clones in the sample; over 60% occur only once, and about 18% lies in the top ten. With regard to this clone: What it recognizes is unknown.

General observations from the study: Repertoire differences have undefined causes, possibly disease activity or prior therapy. Diminished baseline TCR diversity has been reported in newly diagnosed patients relative to healthy donors.

This TCR was sampled from a human donor with classical Hodgkin lymphoma. The chain recombines TRBV2 with TRBJ2-7; D is uncertain. The sample consisted of peripheral blood mononuclear cells (PBMCs), taken at baseline. The CDR3 is CASSPYVEQYV. The CDR3, as DNA: TGTGCCAGCAGTCCGTATGTCGAGCAGTACGTC.